This is a list of T cell receptor beta chains from one sample in a study of blood T cell repertoires in COVID-19. Generated by immunoSEQ multiplex PCR, the TCRdb table keeps only in-frame clones and is missing some. The sample holds roughly 180,000 clones, approximately 85% seen once. Sequencing input: peripheral blood. The receptor source for this set is a man aged 80 or over with COVID-19, enrolled during active disease. Both conserved end residues are part of each CDR3. Each record gives: J gene, D gene, V gene, clone size, CDR3 DNA, CDR3 protein. D genes are given only for firm matches. Clone size is given for some rows only: seen once, a few or many times, or a class if the clone is expanded.

J: TRBJ2-3
D: TRBD2
V: TRBV11-3
size: -
DNA: TGTGCCAGCAGCACCGGGACTAGCGGGGAGGGTACAGATACGCAGTATTTT
CDR3: CASSTGTSGEGTDTQYF

J: TRBJ1-3
D: TRBD1
V: TRBV24-1
size: -
DNA: TGTGCCACCAGTGATCCAGGGGGCACCATATATTTT
CDR3: CATSDPGGTIYF

J: TRBJ1-5
D: -
V: TRBV28
size: few
DNA: TGTGCCAGCTTCTCCAGGGGCAGACAGCCCCAGCATTTT
CDR3: CASFSRGRQPQHF

J: TRBJ1-1
D: TRBD1
V: TRBV5-3
size: -
DNA: TGTGCCAGAAGCCCCCACGAGGGGCAGGGGGCTAACACTGAAGCTTTCTTT
CDR3: CARSPHEGQGANTEAFF

J: TRBJ2-4
D: TRBD1
V: TRBV6-1
size: -
DNA: TGTGCCAGCAGTGAATGGGGCGGACAGGGAGCCAAAAACATTCAGTACTTC
CDR3: CASSEWGGQGAKNIQYF

J: TRBJ1-1
D: -
V: TRBV7-9
size: -
DNA: TGTGCCAGCAGCTTAGGGGACACCCTGAAGAGGAACACTGAAGCTTTCTTT
CDR3: CASSLGDTLKRNTEAFF

J: TRBJ1-1
D: -
V: TRBV27
size: -
DNA: TGTGCCAGCAGGGGGGGGTACACTGAAGCTTTCTTT
CDR3: CASRGGYTEAFF

J: TRBJ1-1
D: -
V: TRBV4-3
size: -
DNA: TGCGCCAGCAGCCTTAGAACTAACACTGAAGCTTTCTTT
CDR3: CASSLRTNTEAFF

J: TRBJ1-2
D: TRBD1
V: TRBV14
size: few
DNA: TGTGCCAGCAGCCAAGGGACAGGGGATGACTATGGCTACACCTTC
CDR3: CASSQGTGDDYGYTF

J: TRBJ2-5
D: -
V: TRBV2
size: -
DNA: TGTGCCAGCACTTACGAGGTTGAGACCCAGTACTTC
CDR3: CASTYEVETQYF

J: TRBJ2-7
D: TRBD1
V: TRBV18
size: -
DNA: TGTGCCAGTACGGACAGGCTAAACGAGCAGTACTTC
CDR3: CASTDRLNEQYF

J: TRBJ1-5
D: -
V: TRBV12-3/TRBV12-4
size: -
DNA: TGTGCCAGCAGTCTCTCGGACAGTCAGCCCCAGCATTTT
CDR3: CASSLSDSQPQHF

J: TRBJ1-1
D: TRBD1
V: TRBV11-2
size: -
DNA: TGTGCCAGCAGGCCCGGGACAGGGGGCAACACTGAAGCTTTCTTT
CDR3: CASRPGTGGNTEAFF

J: TRBJ1-1
D: -
V: TRBV13
size: once
DNA: TGTGCCAGCAGCTTAGGCCACGGAGGCCGGAGCACTGAAGCTTTCTTT
CDR3: CASSLGHGGRSTEAFF

J: TRBJ2-2
D: TRBD1
V: TRBV19
size: -
DNA: TGTGCCAGTAGTGCTCAGAGGGGGCTCGGGGAGCTGTTTTTT
CDR3: CASSAQRGLGELFF

J: TRBJ2-3
D: -
V: TRBV2
size: -
DNA: TGTGCCAGCCGACCGGGAACTAGCACAGATACGCAGTATTTT
CDR3: CASRPGTSTDTQYF

J: TRBJ1-5
D: -
V: TRBV2
size: few
DNA: TGTGCCAGCAGTGAAAGTCCCGGACAGCTCAATCAGCCCCAGCATTTT
CDR3: CASSESPGQLNQPQHF

J: TRBJ2-7
D: -
V: TRBV5-1
size: -
DNA: TGCGCCAGCAGCTTGGATTCAGCCTACGAGCAGTACTTC
CDR3: CASSLDSAYEQYF

J: TRBJ1-1
D: -
V: TRBV6-6
size: -
DNA: TGTGCCAGCAGTTACTCAACCACTTTGAACACTGAAGCTTTCTTT
CDR3: CASSYSTTLNTEAFF

J: TRBJ2-5
D: TRBD1
V: TRBV2
size: -
DNA: TGTGCCAGCAGGGGAACAGGGGGGTCGGGAGAGACCCAGTACTTC
CDR3: CASRGTGGSGETQYF

J: TRBJ2-4
D: -
V: TRBV3-1/TRBV3-2
size: once
DNA: TGTGCCAGCAGCCCCCCTGGGGGGGCGGCCAAAAACATTCAGTACTTC
CDR3: CASSPPGGAAKNIQYF

J: TRBJ1-1
D: -
V: TRBV6-5
size: -
DNA: TGTGCCAGCAGCCTTTCTAATCATCTCACTGAAGCTTTCTTT
CDR3: CASSLSNHLTEAFF

J: TRBJ1-2
D: -
V: TRBV5-1
size: few
DNA: TGCGCCAGCAGCTTGGGCCAGGGAACGTATGGCTACACCTTC
CDR3: CASSLGQGTYGYTF

J: TRBJ2-5
D: TRBD2
V: TRBV9
size: -
DNA: TGTGCCAGCAGCGCGCTAGCGGGGGTAGGGGAGACCCAGTACTTC
CDR3: CASSALAGVGETQYF

J: TRBJ2-7
D: -
V: TRBV5-1
size: -
DNA: TGCGCCAGCAGCCGCGGGGACAGCCCGACCTACGAGCAGTACTTC
CDR3: CASSRGDSPTYEQYF

J: TRBJ1-5
D: TRBD1
V: TRBV5-1
size: -
DNA: TGCGCCAGCAGCTTGGTCGACAGGGGGCGTGAGCCCCAGCATTTT
CDR3: CASSLVDRGREPQHF

J: TRBJ1-1
D: -
V: TRBV6-5
size: -
DNA: TGTGCCAGCAGCTCGAGCCCGGACAGGAACACTGAAGCTTTCTTT
CDR3: CASSSSPDRNTEAFF

J: TRBJ2-1
D: TRBD2
V: TRBV5-1
size: -
DNA: TGCGCCAGCAGCCTGGGACTAGCCTCCTACAATGAGCAGTTCTTC
CDR3: CASSLGLASYNEQFF

J: TRBJ1-3
D: -
V: TRBV19
size: few
DNA: TGTGCCAGTAGTATTCGGGTTCACTCTGGAAACACCATATATTTT
CDR3: CASSIRVHSGNTIYF

J: TRBJ2-7
D: -
V: TRBV7-8
size: -
DNA: TGTGCCAGCAGCCCAGTTGCCTACGAGCAGTACTTC
CDR3: CASSPVAYEQYF

J: TRBJ2-3
D: -
V: TRBV28
size: -
DNA: TGTGCCAGCAGGGGGGGGCGGGGCACAGATACGCAGTATTTT
CDR3: CASRGGRGTDTQYF

J: TRBJ1-3
D: -
V: TRBV4-3
size: few
DNA: TGCGCCAGCAGCCAGGGGGCCCAGCCCTCTGGAAACACCATATATTTT
CDR3: CASSQGAQPSGNTIYF

J: TRBJ1-2
D: TRBD1
V: TRBV18
size: -
DNA: TGTGCCAGCTCACCGACAGGGAGAGCTAACTATGGCTACACCTTC
CDR3: CASSPTGRANYGYTF

J: TRBJ2-6
D: -
V: TRBV11-2
size: -
DNA: TGTGCCAGCAGCTACTTGGTGGGGGCGGCTTCTGGGGCCAACGTCCTGACTTTC
CDR3: CASSYLVGAASGANVLTF

J: TRBJ1-2
D: -
V: TRBV12-3/TRBV12-4
size: -
DNA: TGTGCCAGCAGTCAGGGGAACTATGGCTACACCTTC
CDR3: CASSQGNYGYTF